This T cell receptor beta chain is from a study of cytomegalovirus exposure and HLA in healthy donors. A word on this clone: As yet, its antigen is unknown.

The ends lost 0 bases at V and 6 bases at J; junction bases unmatched: 16. The CDR3 extends over 18 amino acids. Germline assignment: CDR1 SGHRS and CDR2 YFSETQ. Study-wide results and caveats: Despite most TCR sequences being rare, some public TCRs occurred in many donors. TCR beta V- and J-gene trimming was later associated with a missense DCLRE1C variant. Analyzed later, association rates of TCRs varied across HLA loci, with DRB1 most and HLA-C fewest. Presence/absence analyses assumed roughly uniform sequencing depth across donors, which may not hold.

It was with 60 Vbeta and 13 Jbeta primers that the PCR ran. TCRdb's copy holds only in-frame clones and misses some; the assay was immunoSEQ multiplex PCR. The profile shows roughly 100,000 clones, under 80% of them singletons. The chain couples TRBV5-1 to TRBJ2-3, with 7 bases lining up with TRBD1. The clonotype was recovered from a woman aged 45-60 years in good health and CMV-seropositive. The material sequenced was PBMCs. CDR3 sequence reads: CASSLGGGSGTEGDTQYF. DNA of the CDR3: TGCGCCAGCAGCTTGGGTGGGGGATCCGGGACAGAGGGGGATACGCAGTATTTT. The full variable domain, with the rest looked up from reference TRBV5-1 and TRBJ2-3, is KAGVTQTPRYLIKTRGQQVTLSCSPISGHRSVSWYQQTPGQGLQFLFEYFSETQRNKGNFPGRFSGRQFSNSRSEMNVSTLELGDSALYLCASSLGGGSGTEGDTQYFGPGTRLTVL.